Shown below are 31 T cell receptor beta chains from a single sample sequenced in a study of cytomegalovirus exposure and HLA in healthy donors. Use of 60 Vbeta and 13 Jbeta primers characterized the PCR. The data were produced by immunoSEQ multiplex PCR, yet TCRdb's version contains in-frame clones alone and is incomplete. The sample yields hundreds of thousands of clones, 82% seen once. The sample consisted of PBMCs. These receptors were taken from a man between 40 and 49 years old in good health and CMV-seropositive.

The CDR3: CASRPRGWNEQFF. The DNA for the CDR3 is TGTGCCAGCAGGCCTCGGGGGTGGAATGAGCAGTTCTTC. This chain connects TRBV27 to TRBJ2-1; weak D call: TRBD2 (6 bases). Between the trimmed V and J ends, which lost 6 bases and 7 bases, there was a span of 13 bases. CDR3 length equals 13 residues. CDR1 and CDR2 (germline): MNHEY, SMNVEV (reference sequence).

V usage is TRBV12-5 and J usage is TRBJ2-1, with D tentatively TRBD2 (6 bases). The germline V gene has CDR1 LGHNT and CDR2 FRNRAP. Trimming shortened V by 8 bases and J by 7 bases, and 27 bases separated the two germline ends. The CDR3 totals 17 residues. The CDR3 DNA reads TGTGCTAGTTCGGGTACGGGAGTAACCCCGGGTTGGAATGAGCAGTTCTTC. Translating it yields CASSGTGVTPGWNEQFF.

The V call is TRBV5-5, the J call TRBJ2-7, with D possibly being TRBD1 (6 bases). Germline CDR1 reads SGHKS; CDR2 reads YYEKEE (reference sequence). Trimming shortened V by 4 bases and J by 0 bases, and 17 bases separated the two germline ends. CDR3 size: 16 residues. CDR3: CASSPSGAYPSYEQYF. The CDR3 nucleotides are TGTGCCAGCAGCCCTTCAGGGGCTTACCCCTCCTACGAGCAGTACTTC.

The CDR3 reads CASSGGLKGNEQFF. The CDR3 DNA is TGTGCCAGCAGCGGAGGACTAAAAGGCAATGAGCAGTTCTTC. V gene TRBV27 combines with J gene TRBJ2-1, with a weak D call TRBD2 (6 bases). V was cut by 6 bases and J by 6 bases, with 15 bases left in between. Germline V gives CDR1 MNHEY, CDR2 SMNVEV (reference sequence). The CDR3 has 14 residues.

V is TRBV7-9 and J is TRBJ2-7; 12 positions agree with TRBD2. The germline gives CDR1 SEHNR, CDR2 FQNEAQ (reference sequence). The ends lost 10 bases at V and 5 bases at J; junction bases unmatched: 9. The CDR3 has 14 amino acids. CDR3 in DNA: TGTGCCATCGAACCTAGGACTAGCGGGGACGAGCAGTACGTC. This translates into CAIEPRTSGDEQYV.

This clone was recorded a few times. This rearrangement joins TRBV7-9 to TRBJ2-1; 7 bases match TRBD2. This CDR3 region has 16 residues. Trimming took 4 bases from V and 7 from J; bases not matched to a gene: 13. Germline loops: CDR1 SEHNR, CDR2 FQNEAQ (reference sequence). The CDR3 nucleotides are TGTGCCAGCAGCTCAAGGTCGGGCGGGAGCATAAATGAGCAGTTCTTC. Protein: CASSSRSGGSINEQFF.

The chain couples TRBV7-2 to TRBJ1-4; D unclear. The V and J ends lost 0 bases and 0 bases respectively, with 8 bases between them. The V gene's germline CDR1 is SGHTA and CDR2 FQGNSA. The CDR3 is made up of 16 amino acids. The chain's CDR3 is CASSLAWASTNEKLFF. Here the CDR3 DNA reads TGTGCCAGCAGCTTAGCGTGGGCTTCAACTAATGAAAAACTGTTTTTT.

The chain has TRBV9 and TRBJ1-1; a possible D gene is TRBD1 (6 bases). The CDR3 runs to 16 residues. Trimming cost V 3 bases and J 3 bases, with 18 bases left between them. Germline CDR1 SGDLS, CDR2 YYNGEE. CDR3 in amino acids: CASSEGQTALYTEAFF. The CDR3 bases are TGTGCCAGCAGCGAAGGACAGACTGCATTGTACACTGAAGCTTTCTTT. The complete variable domain, with remaining parts taken from reference TRBV9 and TRBJ1-1, reads DSGVTQTPKHLITATGQRVTLRCSPRSGDLSVYWYQQSLDQGLQFLIQYYNGEERAKGNILERFSAQQFPDLHSELNLSSLELGDSALYFCASSEGQTALYTEAFFGQGTRLTVV.

The V and J genes are TRBV7-3 and TRBJ1-2; 8 nucleotides align to TRBD1. There are 18 residues in the CDR3. Germline V gene data show CDR1 as SGHTA and CDR2 as FQGTGA. The trim removed 0 bases at V and 2 bases at J, leaving 11 bases unmatched. The CDR3 sequence is CASSLTGLDRAPNYGYTF. The DNA of the CDR3 is TGTGCCAGCAGCTTAACGGGCCTGGACAGGGCCCCAAACTATGGCTACACCTTC. The full variable domain, completed using reference TRBV7-3 and TRBJ1-2, is GAGVSQTPSNKVTEKGKYVELRCDPISGHTALYWYRQSLGQGPEFLIYFQGTGAADDSGLPNDRFFAVRPEGSVSTLKIQRTERGDSAVYLCASSLTGLDRAPNYGYTFGSGTRLTVV.

The CDR3 sequence: CASRNKDRDDSNQPQHF. CDR3 DNA sequence: TGTGCCAGCAGGAATAAGGACAGGGACGATAGCAATCAGCCCCAGCATTTT. The chain employs TRBV5-5 and TRBJ1-5, with TRBD1 matching 8 bases. Germline assignment: CDR1 SGHKS and CDR2 YYEKEE (reference sequence). This CDR3 has 17 residues. J was trimmed by 0 bases and V by 5 bases; bases with no gene match: 10.

The chain couples TRBV7-8 to TRBJ2-2, with D possibly matching TRBD2 (6 bases). V lost 1 base and J 1 base, leaving 22 bases between the germline ends. CDR3 length: 20 residues. The germline CDR1 and CDR2 sequences are SGHVS and FQNEAQ. This CDR3 reads CASSLVSGVPGRGNTGELFF. As DNA, the CDR3 is TGTGCCAGCAGCTTAGTGTCGGGGGTCCCCGGGAGAGGGAACACCGGGGAGCTGTTTTTT.

The chain employs TRBV6-1 and TRBJ1-1; D unresolved. The V gene lost 7 bases and the J gene lost 4 bases, with 16 bases spanning the gap. There are 14 residues in the CDR3. Germline assignment: CDR1 MNHNS and CDR2 SASEGT. CDR3 protein: CASTAGGYGTEAFF. The DNA for the CDR3 is TGTGCCAGCACCGCAGGTGGGTACGGCACTGAAGCTTTCTTT.

This clone was counted once. The genes are TRBV12-5 and TRBJ2-2; 9 bases match TRBD2. Germline CDR1 is LGHNT and CDR2 is FRNRAP. The CDR3 is made up of 16 amino acids. V was pared by 4 bases and J by 1 base, with 4 bases of the junction left unmatched. The CDR3 sequence is CASGSLTSGNTGELFF. CDR3 DNA sequence: TGTGCTAGTGGTTCCCTGACTAGCGGGAACACCGGGGAGCTGTTTTTT.

This clone was counted only a few times. The chain recombines TRBV9 with TRBJ2-2; weak D call: TRBD2 (6 bases). Per germline, CDR1 SGDLS and CDR2 YYNGEE. The CDR3 extends over 15 amino acids. Between the trimmed V and J ends, which lost 2 bases and 1 base, there was a span of 9 bases. Here the CDR3 reads CASSVGGMNTGELFF. The DNA of the CDR3 is TGTGCCAGCAGCGTGGGCGGGATGAACACCGGGGAGCTGTTTTTT. Filled out from reference TRBV9 and TRBJ2-2, the complete variable domain reads DSGVTQTPKHLITATGQRVTLRCSPRSGDLSVYWYQQSLDQGLQFLIQYYNGEERAKGNILERFSAQQFPDLHSELNLSSLELGDSALYFCASSVGGMNTGELFFGEGSRLTVL.

The chain employs TRBV9 and TRBJ2-1; D is unclear. Germline CDR1 reads SGDLS; CDR2 reads YYNGEE. This CDR3 spans 15 amino acids. Trimming shortened V by 0 bases and J by 2 bases, and 9 bases separated the two germline ends. CDR3 sequence: CASSVVSQAYNEQFF. The CDR3 nucleotides read TGTGCCAGCAGCGTAGTGTCCCAGGCCTACAATGAGCAGTTCTTC.

A note on this clone: At one of its ends the junction is not consistent with the germline gene, which may arise from a read error. Within the sample, other DNA sequences also encode this same CDR3. The CDR3 region is CASSQGNANTGELFF. As DNA, the CDR3 is TGCGCCAGTAGCCAAGGTAATGCGAACACCGGGGAGCTGTTTTTT. This rearrangement joins TRBV4-1 to TRBJ2-2; no reliable D call. The CDR3 is 15 residues long. Germline loops: CDR1 MGHRA, CDR2 YSYEKL.

This clone was seen only a few times. This chain links TRBV5-4 with TRBJ1-4; 11 bases are a match to TRBD1. V lost 0 bases, J lost 6 bases, and 4 bases stayed unmatched. Germline CDR1 and CDR2: SGHNT and YYREEE (reference sequence). This CDR3 has 16 residues. Here the CDR3 DNA reads TGTGCCAGCAGCTTGGATCCGGGACAGGGGGATGAAAAACTGTTTTTT. Its protein product is CASSLDPGQGDEKLFF.

In regard to this clone: Other DNA sequences in the same sample also yield this CDR3. The V call is TRBV11-3, the J call TRBJ2-5; 8 bases agree with TRBD2. Germline CDR1 reads SGHNT; CDR2 reads YENEEA. The CDR3 contains 12 residues. V dropped 4 bases and J dropped 5; count of bases not matched to a gene: 0. CDR3 region: CASSSGGETQYF. CDR3 sequence (DNA): TGTGCCAGCAGCTCGGGGGGGGAGACCCAGTACTTC. The full variable domain, completed using reference TRBV11-3 and TRBJ2-5, is EAGVVQSPRYKIIEKKQPVAFWCNPISGHNTLYWYLQNLGQGPELLIRYENEEAVDDSQLPKDRFSAERLKGVDSTLKIQPAELGDSAVYLCASSSGGETQYFGPGTRLLVL.

The chain carries TRBV5-6 and TRBJ2-4, with 10 bases identical to TRBD1. In germline, CDR1 is SGHDT, CDR2 YYEEEE. There are 16 residues in the CDR3. Trimming took 3 bases from V and 8 from J; bases not matched to a gene: 11. The CDR3 loop reads CASSSLTGGLVDIQYF. The CDR3 nucleotides are TGTGCCAGCAGCTCCCTGACAGGGGGCCTCGTAGACATTCAGTACTTC.

This sequence joins TRBV27 and TRBJ2-1, with 7 bases that match TRBD2. Trimming took 3 bases from V and 3 from J; bases not matched to a gene: 8. This CDR3 is built from 16 residues. In germline, CDR1 is MNHEY, CDR2 SMNVEV (reference sequence). For the CDR3, the DNA is TGTGCCAGCAGTTTTAGCGCGGGAGTTAACTACAATGAGCAGTTCTTC. This sequence encodes CASSFSAGVNYNEQFF.

This chain uses TRBV5-1 with TRBJ2-3; D remains unclear. The CDR3 contains 14 residues. Trimming cost V 0 bases and J 0 bases, with 5 bases left between them. The germline CDR1 and CDR2 sequences are SGHRS and YFSETQ. DNA for the CDR3: TGCGCCAGCAGCTTGGTGGGCAGCACAGATACGCAGTATTTT. Its protein is CASSLVGSTDTQYF.

J is TRBJ1-5 and V is TRBV27; 10 bases are a match to TRBD1. This CDR3 has 18 residues. Germline V gene sequence: CDR1 MNHEY, CDR2 SMNVEV (reference sequence). With 4 bases clipped from V and 1 base from J, the junction kept 10 bases outside the gene matches. The CDR3 DNA follows: TGTGCCAGCAGTTCTCAGGGACAGGGGATTATAAGCAATCAGCCCCAGCATTTT. This gives the protein CASSSQGQGIISNQPQHF.

The V gene is TRBV2, the J gene TRBJ2-7, with TRBD1 as a possible D gene (5 bases). CDR1 is SNHLY and CDR2 is FYNNEI in the germline V gene. The CDR3 sequence is 15 residues long. The V gene lost 5 bases and the J gene lost 1 base, with 15 bases spanning the gap. CDR3 region: CASSPEGQPSYEQYF. The CDR3, as DNA: TGTGCCAGCAGTCCTGAAGGACAACCGTCCTACGAGCAGTACTTC.

This clone was counted between two and nine times. The genes are TRBV6-1 and TRBJ1-1, with TRBD1 matching over 8 bases. The CDR3 loop spans 14 amino acids. With V trimmed by 5 bases and J by 5 bases, 7 bases remained unmatched. Germline assignment: CDR1 MNHNS and CDR2 SASEGT. CDR3 nucleotides: TGTGCCAGCAGTCGGACAGGGTTTGATACTGAAGCTTTCTTT. Translated, it gives CASSRTGFDTEAFF.

The genes are TRBV21-1 and TRBJ2-1; TRBD1, the D gene given by the table, was not confirmed from the DNA. TRBV21-1 is termed a pseudogene. This CDR3 region has 12 residues. Here the CDR3 reads CASDRYRDEQFF. CDR3 DNA: TGTGCCAGCGACAGGTACAGGGATGAGCAGTTCTTC.

The chain joins TRBV6-5 to TRBJ2-7; 7 positions match TRBD2. The CDR3 loop spans 16 amino acids. V trimming: 0 bases; J trimming: 6 bases; junction bases outside the gene matches: 11. The germline V gene has CDR1 MNHEY and CDR2 SVGAGI. CDR3 sequence reads: CASSYSAGRGVTEQYF. The CDR3 DNA reads as TGTGCCAGCAGTTACTCGGCAGGGAGGGGCGTTACCGAGCAGTACTTC.

The chain recombines TRBV27 with TRBJ2-1; D not certain. Germline CDR1 MNHEY, CDR2 SMNVEV (reference sequence). Trimming stripped 5 bases from V and 8 bases from J, with 16 bases between. CDR3 length: 14 amino acids. In nucleotides, the CDR3 is TGTGCCAGCAGTCTCCGTGGGCTCGGCGATGAGCAGTTCTTC. It specifies CASSLRGLGDEQFF.

V gene TRBV5-8 combines with J gene TRBJ1-5, with D maybe TRBD1 (6 bases). This CDR3 has 14 amino acids. V was pared by 1 base and J by 5 bases, with 10 bases between. Looked up from germline, CDR1 is SGHTS and CDR2 is YDEGEE. CDR3 sequence: CASSLIQGYQPQHF. The DNA for the CDR3 is TGTGCCAGCAGCTTGATACAGGGATATCAGCCCCAGCATTTT.

The V gene is TRBV5-1, the J gene TRBJ2-2; TRBD2 agrees at 13 bases. There are 17 residues in the CDR3. Germline CDR1 is SGHRS and CDR2 is YFSETQ. V gave up 0 bases and J gave up 3 bases; unmatched junction bases: 2. CDR3 region: CASSLGTSGGYTGELFF. The CDR3 DNA sequence: TGCGCCAGCAGCTTGGGGACTAGCGGGGGATACACCGGGGAGCTGTTTTTT.

J is TRBJ1-2 and V is TRBV9; D is unresolved. CDR3 length: 17 residues. Trimming cost V 3 bases and J 4 bases, with 22 bases left between them. Germline V gene sequence: CDR1 SGDLS, CDR2 YYNGEE. This CDR3 reads CASSEEAGPLPRYGYTF. The CDR3 DNA is TGTGCCAGCAGCGAGGAGGCAGGACCCCTGCCCCGCTATGGCTACACCTTC.

A few counts support this clone. The J gene is TRBJ2-7, the V gene TRBV28; 8 bases align to TRBD2. The V gene end was trimmed by 3 bases and the J gene end by 1 base; junction bases not matched to a gene: 8. The CDR3 is 16 amino acids. The germline V gene has CDR1 MDHEN and CDR2 SYDVKM. CDR3 bases: TGTGCCAGCAGTTTTTCGCTAGCGGGTCTTTCCTACGAGCAGTACTTC. It yields the protein CASSFSLAGLSYEQYF.